These 15 T cell receptor beta chains share one sample of origin, sequenced in a study of immune cell composition in non-small cell lung cancer. This table comes from immunoSEQ multiplex PCR, and its TCRdb copy is limited to in-frame clones, with some not included. Here the sample spans several thousand clones, 60% to 75% being singletons. Sequenced: lung tumor tissue. These receptors all stem from a human donor with non-small cell lung cancer.

The table lists this clone with a few counts. This chain joins TRBV5-4 and TRBJ1-2; TRBD1 might be the D (6 bases). This CDR3 spans 14 amino acids. V was trimmed by 1 base and J by 4 bases, leaving 11 bases between them. Germline V gene sequence: CDR1 SGHNT, CDR2 YYREEE (reference sequence). The DNA of the CDR3 is TGTGCCAGCAGCTTGAACAGGGTTGCCTATGGCTACACCTTC. Its translation: CASSLNRVAYGYTF.

This clone appeared once. The chain carries TRBV29-1 and TRBJ1-2; possibly TRBD1 for D (6 bases). The CDR3 contains 12 residues. V dropped 5 bases and J dropped 1 base, with 8 bases sitting between them. Germline V gives CDR1 SQVTM, CDR2 ANQGSEA. The CDR3 coding sequence is TGCAGCGTTCAGGACAGTAACTATGGCTACACCTTC. This codes for CSVQDSNYGYTF.

The chain combines TRBV29-1 with TRBJ2-7, with D possibly matching TRBD1 (5 bases). Germline CDR1 is SQVTM and CDR2 is ANQGSEA. This CDR3 contains 13 residues. Deletions cut 4 bases from V and 3 bases from J, with 13 bases between. As DNA, the CDR3 is TGCAGCGTTGCCTACTCAAGGGGCTACGAGCAGTACTTC. Its protein product is CSVAYSRGYEQYF.

This clone was counted a single time. The V gene is TRBV11-2, the J gene TRBJ2-1; 10 bases line up with TRBD1. Germline CDR1 SGHAT, CDR2 FQNNGV. V lost 5 bases, J lost 9 bases, and 13 bases stayed unmatched. The CDR3 totals 16 residues. The CDR3 is CASSTTRDRGKIEQFF. CDR3 bases: TGTGCCAGCAGCACAACCCGGGACAGGGGTAAAATTGAGCAGTTCTTC. The full variable domain, completed using reference TRBV11-2 and TRBJ2-1, is EAGVAQSPRYKIIEKRQSVAFWCNPISGHATLYWYQQILGQGPKLLIQFQNNGVVDDSQLPKDRFSAERLKGVDSTLKIQPAKLEDSAVYLCASSTTRDRGKIEQFFGPGTRLTVL.

This clone was seen a handful of times. The chain recombines TRBV6-1 with TRBJ2-7; D not resolved. V was pared by 3 bases and J by 5 bases, with 14 bases between. Germline V lookup: CDR1 MNHNS, CDR2 SASEGT. There are 14 residues in the CDR3. CDR3 DNA: TGTGCCAGCAGTGAGCAGGTTATCGGCGACGAGCAGTACTTC. It specifies CASSEQVIGDEQYF.

V usage is TRBV7-2 and J usage is TRBJ2-1; TRBD2 aligns across 9 bases. The CDR3 runs to 16 residues. The V gene's germline CDR1 is SGHTA and CDR2 FQGNSA. V lost 2 bases, J lost 6 bases, and 8 bases stayed unmatched. The CDR3 region has the DNA TGTGCCAGCAGCTTACGGTTAGCGGGGGACCTCAATGAGCAGTTCTTC. It is translated as CASSLRLAGDLNEQFF.

V and J are TRBV15 and TRBJ2-7; the D gene is possibly TRBD2 (6 bases). The V end lost 1 base, the J end lost 4 bases, and 17 bases lay between the germline ends. CDR1 is LNHNV, CDR2 YYDKDF, per germline (reference sequence). The CDR3 sequence is 16 residues long. The CDR3 sequence is CATSRGVAGSRYEQYF. The CDR3 coding sequence is TGTGCCACCAGCAGAGGGGTTGCGGGATCCAGGTACGAGCAGTACTTC. The entire variable domain, with the rest obtained from reference TRBV15 and TRBJ2-7, is as follows: DAMVIQNPRYQVTQFGKPVTLSCSQTLNHNVMYWYQQKSSQAPKLLFHYYDKDFNNEADTPDNFQSRRPNTSFCFLDIRSPGLGDTAMYLCATSRGVAGSRYEQYFGPGTRLTVT.

J is TRBJ1-1 and V is TRBV7-9; D is unclear. Trimming removed 1 base at V and 2 bases at J, with 8 bases between. The germline gives CDR1 SEHNR, CDR2 FQNEAQ (reference sequence). This CDR3 comprises 14 residues. The CDR3 bases are TGTGCCAGCAGCTTAGGCAGTTATAACACTGAAGCTTTCTTT. Protein product: CASSLGSYNTEAFF.

V is TRBV2 and J is TRBJ2-3, with 9 bases identical to TRBD1. This CDR3 comprises 15 residues. Germline V gene data show CDR1 as SNHLY and CDR2 as FYNNEI. Germline trimming cut 10 bases from V and 2 bases from J; bases unmatched to any gene: 10. CDR3 region: CATSNRGRYTDTQYF. The CDR3 DNA reads TGTGCCACTTCCAACAGGGGGCGATACACAGATACGCAGTATTTT.

The DNA for the CDR3 is TGCAGCGTCACAGGGACAAAACACAATGAGCAGTTCTTC. Protein: CSVTGTKHNEQFF. The rearrangement joins TRBV29-1 to TRBJ2-1, with D possibly matching TRBD1 (6 bases). Looked up from germline, CDR1 is SQVTM and CDR2 is ANQGSEA. This CDR3 is built from 13 residues. V was shortened by 6 bases and J by 5 bases, with 14 bases between the two germline ends.

The V and J genes are TRBV28 and TRBJ2-7; D possibly corresponds to TRBD1 (5 bases). V was clipped by 6 bases and J by 1 base, with 16 bases between them. Germline loops: CDR1 MDHEN, CDR2 SYDVKM. The CDR3 is 15 residues long. CDR3 amino acids: CASSLLGQGSYEQYF. CDR3 DNA: TGTGCCAGCAGCCTGTTAGGCCAGGGATCCTACGAGCAGTACTTC.

The CDR3 sequence: CASSLTRTNEKLFF. CDR3 DNA sequence: TGTGCCAGCTCACTTACACGAACTAATGAAAAACTGTTTTTT. V usage is TRBV18 and J usage is TRBJ1-4; D remains ambiguous. V lost 4 bases and J 1 base, leaving 7 bases between the germline ends. Germline-derived CDR1 and CDR2 are KGHSH and LQKENI. This CDR3 is built from 14 residues.

This clone was found a few times. The V gene is TRBV12-5, the J gene TRBJ2-7; D is perhaps TRBD1 (6 bases). Deletions cut 7 bases from V and 4 bases from J, with 17 bases between. Germline V CDR1 and CDR2: LGHNT, FRNRAP. The CDR3 spans 14 residues. The CDR3 coding sequence is TGTGCTAGTGCTGGACTCGGGACATTATACGAGCAGTACTTC. Amino acids: CASAGLGTLYEQYF.

The V call is TRBV6-5, the J call TRBJ1-1, with 11 bases matching TRBD1. Looked up from germline, CDR1 is MNHEY and CDR2 is SVGAGI. The CDR3 runs to 15 residues. The V gene end was trimmed by 4 bases and the J gene end by 1 base; junction bases not matched to a gene: 2. The CDR3 protein is CASSSGTGGNTEAFF. CDR3 nucleotides: TGTGCCAGCAGTTCCGGGACAGGGGGGAACACTGAAGCTTTCTTT.

V gene TRBV6-5 combines with J gene TRBJ1-2; possibly TRBD1 for D (5 bases). The CDR3 spans 16 residues. V dropped 1 base and J dropped 3 bases, with 15 bases sitting between them. Germline values: CDR1 MNHEY, CDR2 SVGAGI. This CDR3 is CASSYLDTAADYGYTF. CDR3 coding DNA: TGTGCCAGCAGTTACTTGGACACCGCTGCGGACTATGGCTACACCTTC.